This T cell receptor (beta chain) emerged from a study of shared clonotypes between healthy human individuals. Study-level information: Donors were two women and a few men aged 18 to 49.

The CDR3 consists of 15 residues. V was pared by 5 bases and J by 0 bases, with 13 bases between. CDR1 is SGHAT and CDR2 is FQNNGV in the germline V gene. At the deep level, the assay was run. This table comes from immunoSEQ multiplex PCR, and its TCRdb copy is limited to in-frame clones, with some not included. The sample lists about 1.1 million clones; 70% to 80% were seen once. This sequence was found in a man younger than 30 in good health. Some clones in this sample may be carry-over from other donors' samples. The V and J genes are TRBV11-2 and TRBJ1-1, with D maybe TRBD1 (6 bases). The sample consisted of memory CD4+ T cells from PBMCs. Subset described: CD45RA-negative fraction. CDR3 sequence: CASSGPGGMNTEAFF. In DNA, the CDR3 is TGTGCCAGCAGCGGACCGGGGGGCATGAACACTGAAGCTTTCTTT.